The 18 T cell receptor beta chains presented below share a single source sample, sequenced in a study of cytotoxic CD8 clonotypes in ibrutinib-treated CLL. This table comes from immunoSEQ multiplex PCR, and its TCRdb copy is limited to in-frame clones, with some not included. The table lists 160,000 or so clones, about 88% of them singletons. The material sequenced was PBMCs, taken at disease progression, from a patient treated with ibrutinib. All receptors come from a human donor with chronic lymphocytic leukemia.

On this clone itself: At one end, the junction sequence differs from germline, possibly due to a read error. This chain uses TRBV7-3 with TRBJ2-7, with D perhaps matching TRBD2 (6 bases). The CDR3 extends over 14 amino acids. The germline V gene has CDR1 SGHTA and CDR2 FQGTGA. Here the CDR3 DNA reads TGTGCCAGCAGCTTAACCGAGCAGACGGGAGAGCAGCACTTC. Its translation: CASSLTEQTGEQHF.

The rearrangement uses TRBV7-2 and TRBJ2-5; D uncertain. The germline V gene encodes CDR1 SGHTA and CDR2 FQGNSA. CDR3 length: 12 amino acids. The germline V and J ends were trimmed by 5 bases and 5 bases, with 9 bases remaining between them. CDR3 sequence reads: CASSGNRETQYF. CDR3 sequence (DNA): TGTGCCAGCAGCGGAAATAGGGAGACCCAGTACTTC.

This chain joins TRBV29-1 and TRBJ1-4, with 10 bases lining up with TRBD1. Germline V gives CDR1 SQVTM, CDR2 ANQGSEA. The CDR3 contains 15 residues. V was pared by 6 bases and J by 3 bases, with 7 bases of the junction left unmatched. CDR3 residues: CSVAGTGEPNEKLFF. The CDR3 DNA sequence: TGCAGCGTAGCCGGGACAGGGGAGCCTAATGAAAAACTGTTTTTT.

V usage is TRBV7-9 and J usage is TRBJ2-1, with TRBD2 matching over 9 bases. V was clipped by 3 bases and J by 3 bases; unmatched bases: 9. CDR1 is SEHNR and CDR2 is FQNEAQ in the germline V gene (reference sequence). There are 17 residues in the CDR3. This CDR3 reads CASSFSGGLASYNEQFF. The CDR3 DNA follows: TGTGCCAGCAGCTTTTCGGGGGGACTAGCAAGCTACAATGAGCAGTTCTTC.

The CDR3 is CASSFSRVNTGELFF. The CDR3 nucleotides are TGTGCCAGCAGCTTTTCAAGGGTTAACACCGGGGAGCTGTTTTTT. V gene TRBV7-2 combines with J gene TRBJ2-2; no clear D gene. The CDR3 contains 15 residues. Between the trimmed V and J ends, which lost 3 bases and 2 bases, there was a span of 10 bases. The germline V gene has CDR1 SGHTA and CDR2 FQGNSA.

As DNA, the CDR3 is TGTGCCTGGGAAGGAAACACCATATATTTT. Protein sequence: CAWEGNTIYF. V and J are TRBV30 and TRBJ1-3; D remains ambiguous. Per the germline V gene, CDR1 is GTSNPN and CDR2 is SVGIG (reference sequence). V dropped 5 bases and J dropped 4 bases, with 3 bases sitting between them. The CDR3 spans 10 residues. The variable domain in full, with the rest retrieved from reference TRBV30 and TRBJ1-3, is SQTIHQWPATLVQPVGSPLSLECTVEGTSNPNLYWYRQAAGRGLQLLFYSVGIGQISSEVPQNLSASRPQDRQFILSSKKLLLSDSGFYLCAWEGNTIYFGEGSWLTVV.

CDR3 sequence reads: CASRPRIVTDTQYF. The CDR3 DNA reads TGTGCCAGCAGACCCAGAATTGTTACAGATACGCAGTATTTT. The V call is TRBV2, the J call TRBJ2-3; D remains unclear. V dropped 6 bases and J dropped 3 bases, with 13 bases sitting between them. Germline values: CDR1 SNHLY, CDR2 FYNNEI. This CDR3 spans 14 amino acids.

A few counts support this clone. The chain has TRBV11-3 and TRBJ1-2; TRBD1 is a possible D gene (5 bases). Germline loops: CDR1 SGHNT, CDR2 YENEEA. CDR3 length: 14 amino acids. Trimming left V 5 bases short and J 4 bases short, with 14 bases between. CDR3: CASSEGRESYGYTF. Here the CDR3 DNA reads TGTGCCAGCAGCGAGGGACGTGAGAGCTATGGCTACACCTTC. Variable domain in full (rest from reference TRBV11-3 and TRBJ1-2): EAGVVQSPRYKIIEKKQPVAFWCNPISGHNTLYWYLQNLGQGPELLIRYENEEAVDDSQLPKDRFSAERLKGVDSTLKIQPAELGDSAVYLCASSEGRESYGYTFGSGTRLTVV.

V usage is TRBV18 and J usage is TRBJ1-1, with a tentative D call TRBD1 (5 bases). The V gene lost 5 bases and the J gene lost 1 base, with 14 bases spanning the gap. Germline V lookup: CDR1 KGHSH, CDR2 LQKENI. There are 15 residues in the CDR3. CDR3 bases: TGTGCCAGCTCAGCCCTCGGGGGGAGGAACACTGAAGCTTTCTTT. Amino acid sequence: CASSALGGRNTEAFF.

The chain employs TRBV19 and TRBJ2-1; 14 bases align to TRBD2. Germline V CDR1 and CDR2: LNHDA, SQIVND (reference sequence). The CDR3 sequence is 15 residues long. V shed 5 bases, J shed 8 bases, and the junction held 5 bases outside the gene matches. In nucleotides, the CDR3 is TGTGCCAGTAGTCCCGGGACTAGCGGGAGCCATGAGCAGTTCTTC. This translates into CASSPGTSGSHEQFF.

V and J are TRBV5-1 and TRBJ1-1, with D perhaps TRBD1 (5 bases). V was cut by 0 bases and J by 0 bases, with 18 bases left in between. There are 18 residues in the CDR3. Germline-derived CDR1 and CDR2 are SGHRS and YFSETQ. CDR3 protein: CASSLEPEYGGMNTEAFF. The CDR3 bases are TGCGCCAGCAGCTTGGAGCCGGAATATGGGGGAATGAACACTGAAGCTTTCTTT.

This chain links TRBV9 with TRBJ2-7; no clear D gene. Germline-derived CDR1 and CDR2 are SGDLS and YYNGEE. The CDR3 is 16 amino acids. Trimming stripped 2 bases from V and 4 bases from J, with 19 bases between. The CDR3 protein is CASSVGPKIAPYEQYF. In nucleotides, the CDR3 is TGTGCCAGCAGCGTCGGGCCTAAAATTGCACCTTACGAGCAGTACTTC.

This chain joins TRBV5-1 and TRBJ1-2, with 11 nucleotides matching TRBD1. CDR1 is SGHRS, CDR2 YFSETQ, per germline. The trim removed 2 bases at V and 6 bases at J, leaving 9 bases unmatched. The CDR3 length is 16 residues. In nucleotides, the CDR3 is TGCGCCAGCAGCTTAAGGACAGGGGGCGGCTCGGATGGCTACACCTTC. Protein: CASSLRTGGGSDGYTF.

J is TRBJ2-7 and V is TRBV5-1, with 8 bases identical to TRBD1. CDR3 size: 15 residues. Germline CDR1 SGHRS, CDR2 YFSETQ. V was pared by 0 bases and J by 5 bases, with 7 bases of the junction left unmatched. CDR3 nucleotides: TGCGCCAGCAGCTTGGCCCCGGGACAGGCGGACGAGCAGTACTTC. Encoded protein: CASSLAPGQADEQYF.

The rearrangement joins TRBV5-4 to TRBJ1-5; tentative D call: TRBD1 (5 bases). From germline, CDR1 is SGHNT and CDR2 YYREEE (reference sequence). This CDR3 is built from 13 residues. Between the trimmed V and J ends, which lost 5 bases and 3 bases, there was a span of 9 bases. The CDR3 sequence is CASRPDINQPQHF. In DNA, the CDR3 is TGTGCCAGCAGACCGGACATCAATCAGCCCCAGCATTTT.

The table lists this clone with a few counts. V and J are TRBV27 and TRBJ2-5, with a tentative D call TRBD1 (5 bases). This CDR3 is built from 16 residues. With 2 bases removed from V and 4 bases from J, the gap between germline ends came to 17 bases. Germline V gene lookup returns CDR1 MNHEY and CDR2 SMNVEV (reference sequence). The chain's CDR3 is CASSLPGRVRLETQYF. In DNA form, the CDR3 reads TGTGCCAGCAGTTTACCCGGCAGGGTTCGATTAGAGACCCAGTACTTC.

This clone came up once. The V call is TRBV12-5, the J call TRBJ2-7; D perhaps matches TRBD1 (6 bases). This CDR3 has 14 amino acids. Germline V lookup: CDR1 LGHNT, CDR2 FRNRAP. V lost 0 bases, J lost 6 bases, and 12 bases lay in between. The DNA of the CDR3 is TGTGCTAGTGGTTTGGTATATGGACAGTCCGAGCAGTACTTC. Its protein product is CASGLVYGQSEQYF. The full variable domain, completed using reference TRBV12-5 and TRBJ2-7, is DARVTQTPRHKVTEMGQEVTMRCQPILGHNTVFWYRQTMMQGLELLAYFRNRAPLDDSGMPKDRFSAEMPDATLATLKIQPSEPRDSAVYFCASGLVYGQSEQYFGPGTRLTVT.

This chain connects TRBV7-6 to TRBJ2-7, with 11 positions matching TRBD2. In germline, CDR1 is SGHVS, CDR2 FNYEAQ. V lost 5 bases, J lost 4 bases, and 7 bases stayed unmatched. CDR3 length equals 15 residues. CDR3 residues: CASSPTSGSRYEQYF. The CDR3 DNA is TGTGCCAGCAGCCCTACTAGCGGGAGTAGGTACGAGCAGTACTTC.